This is a list of T cell receptor beta chains from one sample in a study of T cells in localized non-small cell lung cancer. Clones were read by immunoSEQ multiplex PCR, and TCRdb kept only the in-frame ones, dropping some. The sample comprises over 65,000 clones, approximately 84% of which are singletons, and 1.3% rests with the top ten. The specimen was peripheral blood, collected before any cancer treatment. These receptors were taken from a female donor at least 60 years old with stage I lung adenocarcinoma. Each CDR3 is given with its conserved first and last residue. A D gene is named only where the DNA matches it firmly. For some rows the clone size is stated as once, few or many, or as a class when expanded; others skip it.

>.|few|TRBJ1-5|TRBV2
TGTGCCAGCAAGGGGCCATCCAATCAGCCCCAGCATTTT
CASKGPSNQPQHF
>.|.|TRBJ1-1|TRBV9
TGTGCCAGCAGCGTAGCCCCGAACAAGACTGAAGCTTTCTTT
CASSVAPNKTEAFF
>TRBD1|.|TRBJ2-7|TRBV7-9
TGTGCCAGCAGCTCCTCAGGGGGCTACGAGCAGTACTTC
CASSSSGGYEQYF
>.|.|TRBJ2-1|TRBV6-1
TGTGCCAGCAGTGAAGTTGGCTACAATGAGCAGTTCTTC
CASSEVGYNEQFF
>TRBD2|few|TRBJ2-5|TRBV9
TGTGCCAGCAGCGTTCCCGGGGGGTCGGAGACCCAGTACTTC
CASSVPGGSETQYF
>.|.|TRBJ1-1|TRBV5-4
TGTGCCAGCAGCTTGGGAGTGGAGGGCGCTGAAGCTTTCTTT
CASSLGVEGAEAFF
>TRBD1|.|TRBJ1-5|TRBV18
TGTGCCAGCTCACCAGGAGGGACAGTCTATAGCAATCAGCCCCAGCATTTT
CASSPGGTVYSNQPQHF
>.|.|TRBJ1-5|TRBV9
TGTGCCAGCAGCGTAGATGGGGCGGAGGGCCAGCCCCAGCATTTT
CASSVDGAEGQPQHF
>.|.|TRBJ2-3|TRBV5-1
TGCGCCAGCACCTCTATGGGATCAGATACGCAGTATTTT
CASTSMGSDTQYF
>.|.|TRBJ1-1|TRBV11-2
TGTGCCAGCAGCTTACGAAGTGGGGGTGGCACTGAAGCTTTCTTT
CASSLRSGGGTEAFF
>TRBD1|.|TRBJ2-5|TRBV5-8
TGTGCCAGCAGCTTGCGCGGCAGGGGGATGGAGACCCAGTACTTC
CASSLRGRGMETQYF
>.|.|TRBJ1-2|TRBV11-2
TGTGCCAGCAGCTTAGATATTGTATCTAACTATGGCTACACCTTC
CASSLDIVSNYGYTF
>TRBD2|.|TRBJ2-1|TRBV7-8
TGTGCCAGCAGCTTAGTTAGCGGGGGGTACAATGAGCAGTTCTTC
CASSLVSGGYNEQFF
>.|.|TRBJ1-5|TRBV27
TGTGCCAGCAAGGTTGGCGGTAGCAATCAGCCCCAGCATTTT
CASKVGGSNQPQHF
>.|.|TRBJ1-4|TRBV19
TGTGCCAGTAGTTGGAGGACCTCCCGTGAAAAACTGTTTTTT
CASSWRTSREKLFF
>.|few|TRBJ1-4|TRBV11-2
TGTGCCAGCAGCCAATCGGGGCCCGGGGAAAAACTGTTTTTT
CASSQSGPGEKLFF
>.|.|TRBJ2-1|TRBV19
TGTGCCAGTAGTCCGTCCACCTTGGACAATGAGCAGTTCTTC
CASSPSTLDNEQFF
>TRBD1|.|TRBJ1-1|TRBV27
TGTGCCAGCTTACCCGGGACAGGGAACACTGAAGCTTTCTTT
CASLPGTGNTEAFF
>.|.|TRBJ2-7|TRBV28
TGTGCCAGCAGTTTTTGGGGCGAGCAGTACTTC
CASSFWGEQYF
>.|.|TRBJ2-7|TRBV21-1
TGTGCCAGCAGCAATTCGGGGAATCCTGCGCCGGGACAGACCTACGAGCAGTACTTC
CASSNSGNPAPGQTYEQYF
>TRBD2|once|TRBJ2-7|TRBV11-2
TGTGCCAGCAGCTCGACTAGCGGGTCCTACGAGCAGTACTTC
CASSSTSGSYEQYF
>.|.|TRBJ2-3|TRBV5-1
TGCGCCAGCAGCCCAATCCCCCTTTCTAGGGATACGCAGTATTTT
CASSPIPLSRDTQYF
>.|.|TRBJ1-3|TRBV4-1
TGCGCCAGCAGCCAAGGACAGTTTTCAAACACCATATATTTT
CASSQGQFSNTIYF
>.|.|TRBJ2-7|TRBV2
TGTGCCAGCCGCCCTGGTGGGAGAGCCCAGTACTTC
CASRPGGRAQYF
>.|.|TRBJ1-1|TRBV6-6
TGTGCCAGCAGACTCAACAGGGACACTGAAGCTTTCTTT
CASRLNRDTEAFF
>.|.|TRBJ1-1|TRBV4-1
TGCGCCAGCAGCCAAGACAGAGTGAACACTGAAGCTTTCTTT
CASSQDRVNTEAFF
>.|.|TRBJ2-3|TRBV2
TGTGCCAGCAGTGATTCAGCTAGCACAGATACGCAGTATTTT
CASSDSASTDTQYF
>.|.|TRBJ1-4|TRBV7-9
TGTGCCAGCAGCTTGGGGGGACATACAACTAATGAAAAACTGTTTTTT
CASSLGGHTTNEKLFF
>.|.|TRBJ2-3|TRBV9
TGTGCCAGCAGCGCCCGGAGGGGGGGCAGCACAGATACGCAGTATTTT
CASSARRGGSTDTQYF
>TRBD1|.|TRBJ1-1|TRBV6-6
TGTGCCAGCAGTTACGGCGGACAGGGGCATAATTCTGAAGCTTTCTTT
CASSYGGQGHNSEAFF
>.|.|TRBJ2-1|TRBV25-1
TGTGCCAGCAGTGAATCGGACAGAACCTCCCCCTGGTACAATGAGCAGTTCTTC
CASSESDRTSPWYNEQFF
>.|medium-sized|TRBJ1-2|TRBV15
TGTGCCACCAGCAGAGAAGAGGGTGAGGGCTACACCTTC
CATSREEGEGYTF
>TRBD1|.|TRBJ2-1|TRBV27
TGTGCCAGCAGTATGTACAGGGCAGGGGGCTACAATGAGCAGTTCTTC
CASSMYRAGGYNEQFF
>.|.|TRBJ1-6|TRBV7-2
TGTGCCAGCAGCTTAGTTGGCCCCCCCAATTCACCCCTCCACTTT
CASSLVGPPNSPLHF
>TRBD2|once|TRBJ2-3|TRBV7-3
TGTGCCAGCAGCCCTAGCGGGGGGGCAGATACGCAGTATTTT
CASSPSGGADTQYF
>.|.|TRBJ1-3|TRBV7-2
TGTGCCAGCAGCTCTCGGACAGCTGGAAACACCATATATTTT
CASSSRTAGNTIYF
>.|.|TRBJ1-3|TRBV18
TGTGCCAGCTCAGGTGGCGCGGACGGAAACACCATATATTTT
CASSGGADGNTIYF
>TRBD1|.|TRBJ2-1|TRBV29-1
TGCAGCGTTGGGGGACAGGGGGGCTTTGGTGAGCAGTTCTTC
CSVGGQGGFGEQFF
>TRBD1|.|TRBJ2-2|TRBV5-4
TGTGCCAGCAGCCGCGGGTATGAGGGGGCAGACACCGGGGAGCTGTTTTTT
CASSRGYEGADTGELFF
>.|.|TRBJ1-1|TRBV9
TGTGCCAGCACAGCTGGGGGACTAGAGAACACTGAAGCTTTCTTT
CASTAGGLENTEAFF
>TRBD1|.|TRBJ1-2|TRBV29-1
TGCAGCGTTGCGGACAGGAGCCGTGGCTACACCTTC
CSVADRSRGYTF
>.|.|TRBJ2-3|TRBV19
TGTGCCAGTAGTACAAGGACCGCCTTGGATACGCAGTATTTT
CASSTRTALDTQYF
>.|.|TRBJ2-3|TRBV10-2
TGCGCCAGCACCCAGAAGGATACGCAGTATTTT
CASTQKDTQYF
>TRBD2|.|TRBJ2-7|TRBV19
TGTGCCAGTAGTGCCACATGGACTAGCGGGAGCCACGAGCAGTACTTC
CASSATWTSGSHEQYF
>.|few|TRBJ1-1|TRBV9
TGTGCCAGCAGTAATAGGGCCGGGGGGAACACTGAAGCTTTCTTT
CASSNRAGGNTEAFF
>.|.|TRBJ1-4|TRBV29-1
TGCAGCGTGCAGGGTTTCTCAAATGAAAAACTGTTTTTT
CSVQGFSNEKLFF